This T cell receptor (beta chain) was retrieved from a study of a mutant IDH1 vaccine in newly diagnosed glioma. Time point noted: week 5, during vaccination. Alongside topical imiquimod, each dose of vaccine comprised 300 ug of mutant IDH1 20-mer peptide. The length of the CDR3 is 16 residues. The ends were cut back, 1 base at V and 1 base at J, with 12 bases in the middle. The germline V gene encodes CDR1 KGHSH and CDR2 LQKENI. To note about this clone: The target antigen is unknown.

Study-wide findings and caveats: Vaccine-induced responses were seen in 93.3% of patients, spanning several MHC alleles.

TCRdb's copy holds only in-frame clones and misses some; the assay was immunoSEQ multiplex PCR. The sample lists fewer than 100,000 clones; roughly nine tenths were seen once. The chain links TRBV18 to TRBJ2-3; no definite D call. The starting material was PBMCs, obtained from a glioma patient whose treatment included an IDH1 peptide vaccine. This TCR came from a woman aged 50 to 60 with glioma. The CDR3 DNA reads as TGTGCCAGCTCACCACGTACTGGCCTCGGCACAGATACGCAGTATTTT. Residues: CASSPRTGLGTDTQYF.